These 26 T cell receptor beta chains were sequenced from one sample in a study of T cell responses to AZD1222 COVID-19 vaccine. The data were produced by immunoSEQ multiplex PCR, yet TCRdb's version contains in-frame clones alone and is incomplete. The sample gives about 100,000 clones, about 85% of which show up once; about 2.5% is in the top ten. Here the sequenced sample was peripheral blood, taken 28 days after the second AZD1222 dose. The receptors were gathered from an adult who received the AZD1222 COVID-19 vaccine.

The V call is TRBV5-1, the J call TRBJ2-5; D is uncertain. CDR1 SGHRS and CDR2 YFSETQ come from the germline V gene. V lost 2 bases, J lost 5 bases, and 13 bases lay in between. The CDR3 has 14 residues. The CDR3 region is CASSFEGIRETQYF. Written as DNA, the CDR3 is TGCGCCAGCAGCTTTGAAGGGATCAGGGAGACCCAGTACTTC.

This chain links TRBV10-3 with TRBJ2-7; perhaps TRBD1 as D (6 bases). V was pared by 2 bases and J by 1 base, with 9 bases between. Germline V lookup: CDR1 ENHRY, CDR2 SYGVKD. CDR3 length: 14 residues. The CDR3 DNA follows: TGTGCCATCAGTGAGCAGGGGTTATCCTACGAGCAGTACTTC. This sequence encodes CAISEQGLSYEQYF.

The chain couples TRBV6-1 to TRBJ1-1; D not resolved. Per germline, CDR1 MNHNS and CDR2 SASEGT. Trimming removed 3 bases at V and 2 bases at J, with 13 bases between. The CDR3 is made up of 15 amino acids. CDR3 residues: CASSELGFGNTEAFF. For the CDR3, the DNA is TGTGCCAGCAGTGAGTTGGGGTTCGGCAACACTGAAGCTTTCTTT.

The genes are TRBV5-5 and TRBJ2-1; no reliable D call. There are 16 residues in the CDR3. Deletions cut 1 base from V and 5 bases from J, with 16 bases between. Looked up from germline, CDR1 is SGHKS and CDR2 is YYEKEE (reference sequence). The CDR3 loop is CASSLFVASPNNEQFF. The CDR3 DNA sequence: TGTGCCAGCAGCTTGTTTGTAGCCAGCCCCAACAATGAGCAGTTCTTC. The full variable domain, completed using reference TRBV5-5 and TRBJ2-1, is DAGVTQSPTHLIKTRGQQVTLRCSPISGHKSVSWYQQVLGQGPQFIFQYYEKEERGRGNFPDRFSARQFPNYSSELNVNALLLGDSALYLCASSLFVASPNNEQFFGPGTRLTVL.

CDR3 DNA sequence: TGTGCCAGCAGTGGGACCGGGACAGGGCGAGAAAAACTGTTTTTT. Residues: CASSGTGTGREKLFF. The chain couples TRBV2 to TRBJ1-4, with 9 nucleotides matching TRBD1. This CDR3 region has 15 residues. With V trimmed by 4 bases and J by 8 bases, 8 bases remained unmatched. Germline CDR1 is SNHLY and CDR2 is FYNNEI.

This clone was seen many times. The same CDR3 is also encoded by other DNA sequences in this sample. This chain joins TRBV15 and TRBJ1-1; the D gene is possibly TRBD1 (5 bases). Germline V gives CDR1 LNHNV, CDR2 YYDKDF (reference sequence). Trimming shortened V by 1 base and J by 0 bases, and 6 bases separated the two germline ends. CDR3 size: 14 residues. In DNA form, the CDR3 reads TGTGCCACCAGCAGAGGGGGCATGAACACTGAAGCTTTCTTT. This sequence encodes CATSRGGMNTEAFF. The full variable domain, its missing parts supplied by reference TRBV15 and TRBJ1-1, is DAMVIQNPRYQVTQFGKPVTLSCSQTLNHNVMYWYQQKSSQAPKLLFHYYDKDFNNEADTPDNFQSRRPNTSFCFLDIRSPGLGDTAMYLCATSRGGMNTEAFFGQGTRLTVV.

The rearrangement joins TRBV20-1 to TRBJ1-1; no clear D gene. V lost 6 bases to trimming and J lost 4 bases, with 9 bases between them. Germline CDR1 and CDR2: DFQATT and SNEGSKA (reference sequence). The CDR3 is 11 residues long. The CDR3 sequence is CSALEFTEAFF. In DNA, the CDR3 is TGCAGTGCCCTTGAGTTCACTGAAGCTTTCTTT.

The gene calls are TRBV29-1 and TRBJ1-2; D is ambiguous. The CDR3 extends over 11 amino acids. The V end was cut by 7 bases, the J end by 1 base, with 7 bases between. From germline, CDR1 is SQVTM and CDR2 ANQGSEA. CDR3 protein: CSGRDNYGYTF. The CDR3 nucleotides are TGCAGCGGGCGGGATAACTATGGCTACACCTTC.

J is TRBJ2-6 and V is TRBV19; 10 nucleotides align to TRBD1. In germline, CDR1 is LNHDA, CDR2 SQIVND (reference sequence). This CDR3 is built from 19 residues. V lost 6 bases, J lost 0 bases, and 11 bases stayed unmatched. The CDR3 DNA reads TGTGCCAGTAGGCCGACAGGGGGCTCCTCTTTCTCTGGGGCCAACGTCCTGACTTTC. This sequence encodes CASRPTGGSSFSGANVLTF.

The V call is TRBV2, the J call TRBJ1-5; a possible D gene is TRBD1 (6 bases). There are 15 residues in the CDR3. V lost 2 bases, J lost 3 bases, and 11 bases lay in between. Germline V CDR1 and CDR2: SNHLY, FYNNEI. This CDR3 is CASSEFRGSNQPQHF. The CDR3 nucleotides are TGTGCCAGCAGTGAATTCAGGGGATCCAATCAGCCCCAGCATTTT.

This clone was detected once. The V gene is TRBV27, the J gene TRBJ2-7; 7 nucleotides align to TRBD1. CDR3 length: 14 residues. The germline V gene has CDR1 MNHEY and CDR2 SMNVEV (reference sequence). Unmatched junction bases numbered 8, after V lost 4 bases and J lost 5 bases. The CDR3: CASSYEGAGDEQYF. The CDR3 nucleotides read TGTGCCAGCAGTTACGAGGGGGCTGGCGACGAGCAGTACTTC.

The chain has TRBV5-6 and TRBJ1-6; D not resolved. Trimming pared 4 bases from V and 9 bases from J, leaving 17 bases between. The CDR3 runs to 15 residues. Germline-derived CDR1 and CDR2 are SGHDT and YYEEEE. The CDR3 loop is CASSVDGEWRSPLHF. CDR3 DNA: TGTGCCAGCAGCGTGGACGGGGAATGGCGTTCACCCCTCCACTTT.

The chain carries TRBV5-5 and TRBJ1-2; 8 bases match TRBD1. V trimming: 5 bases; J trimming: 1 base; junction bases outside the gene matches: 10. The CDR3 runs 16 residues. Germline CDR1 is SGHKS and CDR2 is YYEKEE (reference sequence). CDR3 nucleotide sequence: TGTGCCAGCAGTCGTTTCGAAGGACAGGGTAACTATGGCTACACCTTC. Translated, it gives CASSRFEGQGNYGYTF.

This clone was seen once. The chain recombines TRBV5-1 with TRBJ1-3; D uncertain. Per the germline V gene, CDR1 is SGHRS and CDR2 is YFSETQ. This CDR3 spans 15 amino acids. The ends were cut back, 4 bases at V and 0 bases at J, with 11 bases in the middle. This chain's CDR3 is CASSPWTGSGNTIYF. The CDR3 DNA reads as TGCGCCAGCAGCCCGTGGACGGGCTCTGGAAACACCATATATTTT.

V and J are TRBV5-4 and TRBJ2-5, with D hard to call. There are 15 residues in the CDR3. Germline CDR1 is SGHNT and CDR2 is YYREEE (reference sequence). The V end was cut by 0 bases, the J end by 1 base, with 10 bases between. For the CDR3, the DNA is TGTGCCAGCAGCTTGGAAAACCCCGTCCAAGAGACCCAGTACTTC. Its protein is CASSLENPVQETQYF. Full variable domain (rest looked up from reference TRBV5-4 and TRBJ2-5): ETGVTQSPTHLIKTRGQQVTLRCSSQSGHNTVSWYQQALGQGPQFIFQYYREEENGRGNFPPRFSGLQFPNYSSELNVNALELDDSALYLCASSLENPVQETQYFGPGTRLLVL.

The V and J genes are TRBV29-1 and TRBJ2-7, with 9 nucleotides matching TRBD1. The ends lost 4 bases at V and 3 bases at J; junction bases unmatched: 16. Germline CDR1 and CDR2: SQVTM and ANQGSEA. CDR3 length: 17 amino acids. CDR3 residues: CSVVGVWDREGSYEQYF. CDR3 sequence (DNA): TGCAGCGTTGTTGGTGTGTGGGACAGGGAAGGGAGCTACGAGCAGTACTTC.

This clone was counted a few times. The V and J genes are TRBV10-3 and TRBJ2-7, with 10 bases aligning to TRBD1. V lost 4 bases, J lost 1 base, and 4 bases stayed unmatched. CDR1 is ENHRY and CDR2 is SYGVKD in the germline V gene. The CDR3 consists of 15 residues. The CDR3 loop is CAISGGQGLSYEQYF. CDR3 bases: TGTGCCATCAGTGGGGGACAGGGGCTTTCCTACGAGCAGTACTTC.

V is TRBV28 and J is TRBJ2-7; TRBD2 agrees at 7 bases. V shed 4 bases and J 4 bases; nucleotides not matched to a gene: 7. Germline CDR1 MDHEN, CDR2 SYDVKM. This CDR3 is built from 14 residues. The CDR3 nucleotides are TGTGCCAGCAGTTACGCGGGAGTCGTTTACGAGCAGTACTTC. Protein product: CASSYAGVVYEQYF.

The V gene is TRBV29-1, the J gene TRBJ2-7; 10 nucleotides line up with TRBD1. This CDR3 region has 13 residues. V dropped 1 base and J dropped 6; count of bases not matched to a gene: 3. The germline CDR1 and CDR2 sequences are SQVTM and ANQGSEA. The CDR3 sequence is CSVEGTGGSEQYF. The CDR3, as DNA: TGCAGCGTTGAAGGGACAGGGGGGTCCGAGCAGTACTTC.

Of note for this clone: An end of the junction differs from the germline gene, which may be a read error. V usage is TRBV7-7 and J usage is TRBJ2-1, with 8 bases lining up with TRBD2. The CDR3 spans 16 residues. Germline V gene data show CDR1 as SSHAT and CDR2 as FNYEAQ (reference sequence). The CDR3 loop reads CASSLVSGGSGGEQFF. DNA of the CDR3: TGTGCTAGCAGCTTAGTATCGGGAGGGTCCGGTGGTGAGCAGTTCTTC. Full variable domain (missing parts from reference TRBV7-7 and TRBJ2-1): GAGVSQSPRYKVTKRGQDVTLRCDPISSHATLYWYQQALGQGPEFLTYFNYEAQPDKSGLPSDRFSAERPEGSISTLTIQRTEQRDSAMYRCASSLVSGGSGGEQFFGPGTRLTVL.

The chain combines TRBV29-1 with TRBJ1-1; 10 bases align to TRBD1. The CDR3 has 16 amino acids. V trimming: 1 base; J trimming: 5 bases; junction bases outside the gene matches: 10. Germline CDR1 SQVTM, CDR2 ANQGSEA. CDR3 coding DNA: TGCAGCGTTGAAGGCCTATCGACAGGGGGCTATACTGAAGCTTTCTTT. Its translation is CSVEGLSTGGYTEAFF.

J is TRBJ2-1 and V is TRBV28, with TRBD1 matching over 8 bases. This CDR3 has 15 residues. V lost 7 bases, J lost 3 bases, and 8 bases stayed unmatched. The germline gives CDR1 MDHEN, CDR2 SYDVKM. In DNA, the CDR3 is TGTGCCAGCAAAAACCAGGGGGCCCTCTACAATGAGCAGTTCTTC. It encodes CASKNQGALYNEQFF.

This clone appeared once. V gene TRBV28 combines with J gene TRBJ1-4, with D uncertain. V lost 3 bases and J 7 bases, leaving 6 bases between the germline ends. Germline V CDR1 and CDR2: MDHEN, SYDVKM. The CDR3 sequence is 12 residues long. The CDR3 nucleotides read TGTGCCAGCAGTTTTTCGTTTGAAAAACTGTTTTTT. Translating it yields CASSFSFEKLFF.

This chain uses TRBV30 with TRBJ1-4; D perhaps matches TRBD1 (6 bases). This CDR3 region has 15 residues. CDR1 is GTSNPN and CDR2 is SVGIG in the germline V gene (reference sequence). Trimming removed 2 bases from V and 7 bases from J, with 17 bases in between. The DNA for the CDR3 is TGTGCCTGGAGTCGGCATAGTCAGGGGAGTGAAAAACTGTTTTTT. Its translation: CAWSRHSQGSEKLFF. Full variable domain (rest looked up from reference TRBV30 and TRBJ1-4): SQTIHQWPATLVQPVGSPLSLECTVEGTSNPNLYWYRQAAGRGLQLLFYSVGIGQISSEVPQNLSASRPQDRQFILSSKKLLLSDSGFYLCAWSRHSQGSEKLFFGSGTQLSVL.

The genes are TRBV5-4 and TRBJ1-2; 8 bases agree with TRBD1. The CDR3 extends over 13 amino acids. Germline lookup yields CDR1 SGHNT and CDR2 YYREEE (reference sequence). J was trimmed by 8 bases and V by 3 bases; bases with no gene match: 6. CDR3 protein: CASSSYRGSGYTF. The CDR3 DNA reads TGTGCCAGCAGCTCATACAGGGGGTCGGGCTACACCTTC.

Written as DNA, the CDR3 is TGTGCCAGCAGTGTGGAGGGTAATCAGCCCCAGCATTTT. This encodes CASSVEGNQPQHF. The chain recombines TRBV2 with TRBJ1-5; D is ambiguous. The CDR3 consists of 13 residues. Between the trimmed V and J ends, which lost 4 bases and 4 bases, there was a span of 8 bases. CDR1 is SNHLY and CDR2 is FYNNEI in the germline V gene.